This T cell receptor (beta chain) is drawn from a study of control samples from healthy donors and cancer patients. Using immunoSEQ multiplex PCR, the repertoire was profiled, and TCRdb retains in-frame clones only, with some absent. Its table lists 150,000 to 200,000 clones. The CDR3 is 15 residues long. The germline V and J ends were trimmed by 0 bases and 0 bases, with 10 bases remaining between them. Per germline, CDR1 SGHKS and CDR2 YYEKEE (reference sequence). The specimen was blood. The receptor was isolated from a woman aged 25 to 39 in good health. The chain is built from TRBV5-5 and TRBJ2-7; the D is unclear. The CDR3 sequence: CASSLGHRSSYEQYF. In nucleotides, the CDR3 is TGTGCCAGCAGCTTGGGACATAGGAGCTCCTACGAGCAGTACTTC.